This TCR beta chain was profiled in a study of blood T cells in healthy people across ages. Overall study results and limits: Diversity figures derived from one million T cells were judged to underestimate the true value.

V gave up 5 bases and J gave up 2 bases, with 8 bases separating them. The CDR3 is 13 residues long. On this clonotype itself: Its antigen is currently unknown.

Together with a sample-barcoded 5' primer, a J-beta primer mix was included in a second PCR lasting roughly 6 to 12 cycles. TCRdb reprocessed the 5' RACE reads with MiXCR, giving one entry per CDR3 protein. The sample consists of 500,000 to 650,000 distinct CDR3 sequences, about 26% of them appearing once. The same sample was also used in a study of T cells of mothers and their children.

The clonotype was recovered from a boy aged 2-15 years in good health. This sequence joins TRBV12-3 or TRBV12-4 and TRBJ2-3; D may match TRBD1 or TRBD2 (5 bases each). Sequencing input: blood. CDR3 loop: CASSLGTTDTQYF. The CDR3 coding sequence is TGTGCCAGCAGTCTGGGGACCACAGATACGCAGTATTTT.